The 20 T cell receptor beta chains presented below share a single source sample, sequenced in a study of blood T cell repertoires in COVID-19. Using immunoSEQ multiplex PCR, the repertoire was profiled, and TCRdb retains in-frame clones only, with some absent. The table includes about 280,000 clones, roughly 80% detected once. The specimen was PBMCs or T cells enriched from blood (not recorded which). These receptors came from a man aged 35-49 years who had been exposed to COVID-19.

This chain connects TRBV25-1 to TRBJ2-5; 10 bases match TRBD1. CDR3 length: 13 amino acids. J gave up 10 bases and V 7 bases, and 9 bases lay outside the gene matches. Germline assignment: CDR1 MGHDK and CDR2 SYGVNS. This CDR3 reads CASTDRGRGVQYF. DNA for the CDR3: TGTGCCAGCACCGACAGGGGGCGCGGGGTCCAGTACTTC.

The V gene is TRBV15, the J gene TRBJ2-2, with 7 bases identical to TRBD1. The CDR3 contains 16 residues. Germline trimming cut 0 bases from V and 2 bases from J; bases unmatched to any gene: 3. CDR1 LNHNV and CDR2 YYDKDF come from the germline V gene (reference sequence). CDR3 nucleotides: TGTGCCACCAGCAGAGATAGGGACAGAAACACCGGGGAGCTGTTTTTT. Amino acids: CATSRDRDRNTGELFF.

The CDR3 DNA reads as TGTGCCAGCAACAGGGGGCTGGAGACCCAGTACTTC. It yields the protein CASNRGLETQYF. The V call is TRBV7-9, the J call TRBJ2-5; 9 bases line up with TRBD1. Germline lookup yields CDR1 SEHNR and CDR2 FQNEAQ (reference sequence). The V gene end was trimmed by 7 bases and the J gene end by 5 bases; junction bases not matched to a gene: 2. CDR3 size: 12 residues.

The V and J genes are TRBV15 and TRBJ2-5; D is ambiguous. Germline loops: CDR1 LNHNV, CDR2 YYDKDF (reference sequence). The V end was cut by 0 bases, the J end by 2 bases, with 7 bases between. This CDR3 is built from 14 residues. This CDR3 reads CATSRESRQETQYF. CDR3 DNA sequence: TGTGCCACCAGCAGAGAGTCGAGACAAGAGACCCAGTACTTC.

The V and J genes are TRBV6-1 and TRBJ2-5, with TRBD2 matching 12 bases. The CDR3 sequence is 19 residues long. V lost 2 bases, J lost 4 bases, and 14 bases stayed unmatched. Germline V CDR1 and CDR2: MNHNS, SASEGT. CDR3 protein: CASSERGLAGSQMRETQYF. The CDR3 nucleotides read TGTGCCAGCAGTGAACGTGGACTAGCGGGGTCCCAAATGAGAGAGACCCAGTACTTC.

V is TRBV27 and J is TRBJ2-1; possibly TRBD1 for D (6 bases). Deletions cut 3 bases from V and 6 bases from J, with 9 bases between. The CDR3 runs to 13 residues. Germline CDR1 MNHEY, CDR2 SMNVEV (reference sequence). The CDR3 spells CASSFSGVNEQFF. The CDR3 DNA is TGTGCCAGCAGTTTTTCAGGGGTCAATGAGCAGTTCTTC.

The CDR3 here is CASSVAQTGYGYTF. The CDR3, as DNA: TGTGCCAGCAGCGTAGCCCAGACGGGCTATGGCTACACCTTC. The chain links TRBV9 to TRBJ1-2; D not certain. Per the germline V gene, CDR1 is SGDLS and CDR2 is YYNGEE. The V gene lost 0 bases and the J gene lost 4 bases, with 10 bases spanning the gap. The CDR3 runs to 14 residues.

The chain employs TRBV27 and TRBJ2-5; no clear D. The germline CDR1 and CDR2 sequences are MNHEY and SMNVEV (reference sequence). The V and J ends lost 6 bases and 1 base respectively, with 9 bases between them. The CDR3 loop spans 13 amino acids. The CDR3 spells CASRAPFQETQYF. The CDR3 DNA is TGTGCCAGCAGAGCCCCTTTCCAAGAGACCCAGTACTTC.

The V and J genes are TRBV7-8 and TRBJ2-7; 8 positions match TRBD1. J gave up 6 bases and V 3 bases, and 4 bases lay outside the gene matches. Germline values: CDR1 SGHVS, CDR2 FQNEAQ. The CDR3 loop spans 13 amino acids. CDR3 in amino acids: CASSFDRGGEQYF. In DNA form, the CDR3 reads TGTGCCAGCAGCTTTGACAGGGGAGGCGAGCAGTACTTC.

The chain has TRBV6-5 and TRBJ2-7; a possible D gene is TRBD2 (5 bases). V lost 5 bases and J lost 4, with 15 bases in between. Germline-derived CDR1 and CDR2 are MNHEY and SVGAGI. The CDR3 totals 14 residues. In DNA form, the CDR3 reads TGTGCCAGCAGTCCACGGACGGGAACTTACGAGCAGTACTTC. It is translated as CASSPRTGTYEQYF.

V and J are TRBV30 and TRBJ1-1; TRBD1 agrees at 9 bases. Germline V CDR1 and CDR2: GTSNPN, SVGIG (reference sequence). Trimming at V came to 5 bases and at J to 5 bases, leaving 3 bases not matched to a gene. This CDR3 has 12 amino acids. DNA of the CDR3: TGTGCCTGGGACAGGGGGGAGACTGAAGCTTTCTTT. Protein sequence: CAWDRGETEAFF. The variable domain in full, with the rest retrieved from reference TRBV30 and TRBJ1-1, is SQTIHQWPATLVQPVGSPLSLECTVEGTSNPNLYWYRQAAGRGLQLLFYSVGIGQISSEVPQNLSASRPQDRQFILSSKKLLLSDSGFYLCAWDRGETEAFFGQGTRLTVV.

The chain employs TRBV5-1 and TRBJ2-3, with D possibly TRBD2 on 6 matching bases. The CDR3 contains 14 residues. The germline V and J ends were trimmed by 5 bases and 4 bases, with 14 bases remaining between them. Germline CDR1 and CDR2: SGHRS and YFSETQ. This CDR3 reads CASRYLGGPDTQYF. In nucleotides, the CDR3 is TGCGCCAGCAGATACCTCGGAGGGCCAGATACGCAGTATTTT.

The genes are TRBV19 and TRBJ2-7; 10 nucleotides line up with TRBD2. V dropped 3 bases and J dropped 6; count of bases not matched to a gene: 11. The CDR3 contains 16 residues. Germline CDR1 is LNHDA and CDR2 is SQIVND (reference sequence). The CDR3 sequence: CASSMAWLAGVFEQYF. The CDR3 DNA reads as TGTGCCAGTAGTATGGCCTGGCTAGCGGGAGTATTCGAGCAGTACTTC.

V usage is TRBV10-3 and J usage is TRBJ1-6; no definite D call. Per the germline V gene, CDR1 is ENHRY and CDR2 is SYGVKD. The CDR3 is made up of 13 amino acids. The V and J ends lost 3 bases and 5 bases respectively, with 5 bases between them. The CDR3 coding sequence is TGTGCCATCAGTGATCTCGATAATTCACCCCTCCACTTT. It is translated as CAISDLDNSPLHF.

J is TRBJ1-1 and V is TRBV10-3, with D maybe TRBD1 (5 bases). The germline V and J ends were trimmed by 2 bases and 7 bases, with 20 bases remaining between them. The length of the CDR3 is 16 residues. Germline CDR1 reads ENHRY; CDR2 reads SYGVKD. In DNA, the CDR3 is TGTGCCATCAGTGAGCCTAAGTCCCGCTCTACAGGTGAAGCTTTCTTT. This codes for CAISEPKSRSTGEAFF.

The chain couples TRBV9 to TRBJ1-2; D gene ambiguous. The V end lost 4 bases, the J end lost 8 bases, and 12 bases lay between the germline ends. Germline values: CDR1 SGDLS, CDR2 YYNGEE. The CDR3 contains 12 residues. As DNA, the CDR3 is TGTGCCAGCAGCCCTCGAGGAATAGGCTACACCTTC. Its protein product is CASSPRGIGYTF.

A remark on this clone: The same CDR3 can be traced to other DNA sequences in this sample. The V and J genes are TRBV5-1 and TRBJ2-1, with 10 bases identical to TRBD2. This CDR3 has 14 amino acids. Per germline, CDR1 SGHRS and CDR2 YFSETQ. V shed 0 bases, J shed 9 bases, and the junction held 3 bases outside the gene matches. The CDR3 loop reads CASSLGTSGIEQFF. CDR3 bases: TGCGCCAGCAGCTTGGGGACTAGCGGCATTGAGCAGTTCTTC.

This rearrangement joins TRBV19 to TRBJ2-7; TRBD2 aligns across 12 bases. V lost 5 bases, J lost 4 bases, and 6 bases stayed unmatched. The CDR3 has 15 residues. Per the germline V gene, CDR1 is LNHDA and CDR2 is SQIVND (reference sequence). The DNA for the CDR3 is TGTGCCAGTAGTCGCCTAGCGGGAGGGCTATACGAGCAGTACTTC. Protein sequence: CASSRLAGGLYEQYF.

The V and J genes are TRBV5-4 and TRBJ2-2; TRBD2 aligns across 9 bases. Germline V gene lookup returns CDR1 SGHNT and CDR2 YYREEE (reference sequence). The length of the CDR3 is 16 residues. Losses at the gene ends were 5 bases for V and 4 bases for J; bases not matched to a gene: 9. CDR3 region: CASRGAGGAVTGELFF. The CDR3 bases are TGTGCCAGCAGGGGAGCGGGAGGAGCGGTCACCGGGGAGCTGTTTTTT.

As to this clone: This CDR3 is also generated by other DNA sequences in the sample. This chain links TRBV5-1 with TRBJ2-3; D possibly corresponds to TRBD1 (6 bases). Trimming took off 2 bases at V and 0 bases at J, with 13 bases between the two ends. Germline-derived CDR1 and CDR2 are SGHRS and YFSETQ. The CDR3 contains 16 residues. CDR3 nucleotide sequence: TGCGCCAGCAGCTTAGGGACAAGCGGAAGCACAGATACGCAGTATTTT. Protein: CASSLGTSGSTDTQYF.